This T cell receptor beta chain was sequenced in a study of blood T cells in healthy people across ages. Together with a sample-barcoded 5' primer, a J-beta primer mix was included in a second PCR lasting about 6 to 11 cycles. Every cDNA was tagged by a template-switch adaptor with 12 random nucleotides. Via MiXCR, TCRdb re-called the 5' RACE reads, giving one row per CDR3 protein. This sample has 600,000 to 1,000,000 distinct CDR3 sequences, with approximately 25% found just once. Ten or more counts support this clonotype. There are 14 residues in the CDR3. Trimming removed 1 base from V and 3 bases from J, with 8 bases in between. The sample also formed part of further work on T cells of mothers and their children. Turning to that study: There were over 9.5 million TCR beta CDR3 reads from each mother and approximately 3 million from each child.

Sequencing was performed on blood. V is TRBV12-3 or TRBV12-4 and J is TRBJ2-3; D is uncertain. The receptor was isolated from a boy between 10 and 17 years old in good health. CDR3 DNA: TGTGCCAGCAGTTTAGGGACGGGTACAGATACGCAGTATTTT. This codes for CASSLGTGTDTQYF.